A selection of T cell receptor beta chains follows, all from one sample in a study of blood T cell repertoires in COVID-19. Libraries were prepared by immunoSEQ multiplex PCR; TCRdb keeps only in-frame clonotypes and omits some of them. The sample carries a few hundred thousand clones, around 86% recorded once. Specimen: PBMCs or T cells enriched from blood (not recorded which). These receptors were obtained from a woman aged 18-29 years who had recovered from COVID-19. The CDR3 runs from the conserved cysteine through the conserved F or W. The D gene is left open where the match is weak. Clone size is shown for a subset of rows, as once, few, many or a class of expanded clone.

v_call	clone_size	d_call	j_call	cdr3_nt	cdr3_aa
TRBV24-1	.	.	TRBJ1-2	TGTGCCACCAGTGATGATACATTCCCGACCGGAGCTAACTATGGCTACACCTTC	CATSDDTFPTGANYGYTF
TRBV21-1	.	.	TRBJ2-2	TGTGCCAGCAGCCCCCGGGGGACTTGGAACACCGGGGAGCTGTTTTTT	CASSPRGTWNTGELFF
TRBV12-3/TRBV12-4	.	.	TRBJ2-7	TGTGCCAGCAGCGGGACTTCCTACGAGCAGTACTTC	CASSGTSYEQYF
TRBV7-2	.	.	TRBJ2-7	TGTGCCAGCAGCTTATGGCGAGGGGGGTACTTC	CASSLWRGGYF
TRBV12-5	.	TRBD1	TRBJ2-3	TGTGCTAGTGGTCGGGACAGGGCCAGCACAGATACGCAGTATTTT	CASGRDRASTDTQYF
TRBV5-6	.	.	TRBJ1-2	TGTGCCAGCAGCTCCGCAGAAGAGGCCTACATCTATGGCTACACCTTC	CASSSAEEAYIYGYTF
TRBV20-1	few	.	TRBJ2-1	TGCAGTGCTAGACGGGGATATGAGCAGTTCTTC	CSARRGYEQFF
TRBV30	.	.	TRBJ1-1	TGTGCCTGGAGTGTACACGGGGCTGAAGCTTTCTTT	CAWSVHGAEAFF
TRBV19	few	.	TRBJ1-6	TGTGCCAGTAGTATGAGTGATCGGTCACCCCTCCACTTT	CASSMSDRSPLHF
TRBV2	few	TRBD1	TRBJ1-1	TGTGCCAGCAGAGACAGGGGCTATTTGAACACTGAAGCTTTCTTT	CASRDRGYLNTEAFF
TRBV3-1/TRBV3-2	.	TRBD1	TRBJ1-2	TGTGCCAGCAGCCAAGAAAGTATGGGGACAGCCGGCTACACCTTC	CASSQESMGTAGYTF
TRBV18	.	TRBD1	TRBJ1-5	TGTGCCAGCTCACCGACAGGGCTGAGTAGCAATCAGCCCCAGCATTTT	CASSPTGLSSNQPQHF
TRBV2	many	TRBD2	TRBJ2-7	TGTGCCAGCGTGAAAGGTCGGGAGGTGTACGAGCAGTACTTC	CASVKGREVYEQYF
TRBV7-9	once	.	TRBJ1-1	TGTGCCAGCAGGGATCGAGGGGGCACTGAAGCTTTCTTT	CASRDRGGTEAFF
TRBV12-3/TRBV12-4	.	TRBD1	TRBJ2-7	TGTGCCAGCAGCCCCGGGACAGTTTACGAGCAGTACTTC	CASSPGTVYEQYF
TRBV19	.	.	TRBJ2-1	TGTGCCAGTAGTATTTATGGGCACAATGAGCAGTTCTTC	CASSIYGHNEQFF
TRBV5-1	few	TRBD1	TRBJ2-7	TGCGCCAGCAGCTTGGAGGCAGGGGGTTTCTACGAGCAGTACTTC	CASSLEAGGFYEQYF
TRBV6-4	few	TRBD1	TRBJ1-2	TGTGCCAGCAGTGTGGGGACAGGGGGCAACTATGGCTACACCTTC	CASSVGTGGNYGYTF
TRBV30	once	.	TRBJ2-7	TGTGCCTGGAGTGCCACGGGCTACGAGCAGTACTTC	CAWSATGYEQYF
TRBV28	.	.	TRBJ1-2	TGTGCCAGCAGCGCCCCGGGGGGTCGTGGCTACACCTTC	CASSAPGGRGYTF
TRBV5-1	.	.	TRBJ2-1	TGCGCCAGCAGCTTGGAGGGGTACTCCTACAATGAGCAGTTCTTC	CASSLEGYSYNEQFF
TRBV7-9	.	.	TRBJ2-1	TGTGCCAGCAGCTTAGCGATCGGGAATGAGCAGTTCTTC	CASSLAIGNEQFF
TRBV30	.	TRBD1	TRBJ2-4	TGTGCCTGGGGATTACAGGGGGTCAAAAACATTCAGTACTTC	CAWGLQGVKNIQYF
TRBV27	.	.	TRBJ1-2	TGTGCCAGCAGTTTCGCGAGCAACTATGGCTACACCTTC	CASSFASNYGYTF
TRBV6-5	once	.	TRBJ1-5	TGTGCCAGCAGGATGACAGCCCCTGGCAATCAGCCCCAGCATTTT	CASRMTAPGNQPQHF
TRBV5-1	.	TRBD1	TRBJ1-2	TGCGCCAGCAGCGACGACCGGACAGGAGTACGAGGCTACACCTTC	CASSDDRTGVRGYTF
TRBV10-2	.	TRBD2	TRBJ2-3	TGCGCCAGCAGTGACTTCCCTTCCGCGGGGGGTCCAGATACGCAGTATTTT	CASSDFPSAGGPDTQYF